This is a list of T cell receptor beta chains from one sample in a study of beta chain features in type 1 diabetes. Repertoires were generated with immunoSEQ multiplex PCR, while TCRdb's copy carries only in-frame clones and drops some. The data hold 970,000 or so clones, with around a sixth observed a single time. Sequences were obtained from naive CD4+ T cells from blood. These TCRs come from a woman under 30 in good health. CDR3s include the opening cysteine and the closing phenylalanine or tryptophan. Each record gives: J gene, V gene, clone size, CDR3 length, D gene, CDR3 DNA, CDR3 protein. A D gene is named only where the DNA matches it firmly. The size field is filled for only some rows; it gives once, few, many or a size class.

>TRBJ2-3|TRBV11-2|few|17|TRBD2
TGTGCCAGCAGCTCGAAACAAGGACTAGCGGGAGTATATACGCAGTATTTT
CASSSKQGLAGVYTQYF
>TRBJ2-1|TRBV7-2|NA|14|NA
TGTGCCAGCAGCTTAAGCGACTCTTACAATGAGCAGTTCTTC
CASSLSDSYNEQFF
>TRBJ2-2|TRBV6-5|NA|15|TRBD2
TGTGCCAGCAGTTCTAGCGGGAGACGGGCCGGGGAGCTGTTTTTT
CASSSSGRRAGELFF
>TRBJ1-2|TRBV6-5|NA|13|NA
TGTGCCAGCAGTTTCGACAGCGTCTATGGCTACACCTTC
CASSFDSVYGYTF
>TRBJ2-1|TRBV7-3|NA|12|TRBD1
TGTGCCAGCGGTAGGGGGCGCGATGAGCAGTTCTTC
CASGRGRDEQFF
>TRBJ1-1|TRBV25-1|NA|15|NA
TGTGCCAGCATTGGTTCGGTGGGGATGAACACTGAAGCTTTCTTT
CASIGSVGMNTEAFF
>TRBJ2-1|TRBV7-2|NA|16|NA
TGTGCCAGCAGCTTGAAAGCTATAACTAGGTCCCATGAGCAGTTCTTC
CASSLKAITRSHEQFF
>TRBJ2-2|TRBV4-1|NA|16|NA
TGCGCCAGCAGCCAAGAAGCTAGCGAGGTCACCGGGGAGCTGTTTTTT
CASSQEASEVTGELFF
>TRBJ2-7|TRBV28|NA|14|TRBD2
TGTGCCAGCAGGTTGGGCGGGAGCTCCTACGAGCAGTACTTC
CASRLGGSSYEQYF
>TRBJ2-1|TRBV19|few|20|TRBD1
TGTGCCAGCAACGCCATTCCCCGCGGGACAGGAAAGACCAGCTACAATGAGCAGTTCTTC
CASNAIPRGTGKTSYNEQFF
>TRBJ1-1|TRBV7-3|few|14|NA
TGTGCCAGCAGCTTAGGTTCAGGTCGAACTGAAGCTTTCTTT
CASSLGSGRTEAFF
>TRBJ2-7|TRBV6-5|NA|16|TRBD2
TGTGCCAGCAGTTCGAGCTCGGGACTAGCGGGAGTCGAGCAGTACTTC
CASSSSSGLAGVEQYF
>TRBJ2-1|TRBV7-3|NA|16|TRBD2
TGTGCCAGCAGCTTAACCCGGGAGGGCCCCTACAATGAGCAGTTCTTC
CASSLTREGPYNEQFF
>TRBJ2-1|TRBV5-1|few|13|NA
TGCGCCAGCAGCTTGGGGTTAGCCCATGAGCAGTTCTTC
CASSLGLAHEQFF
>TRBJ1-2|TRBV6-5|NA|14|NA
TGTGCCAGCAGTTACGACAGACGAAACTATGGCTACACCTTC
CASSYDRRNYGYTF
>TRBJ2-1|TRBV9|few|16|TRBD2
TGTGCCAGCAGCGTAGGAGAGGCGGGAGATGACAATGAGCAGTTCTTC
CASSVGEAGDDNEQFF
>TRBJ1-1|TRBV5-4|few|14|TRBD1
TGCGCCAGCAGCCCCGACAGGGTCCGTCCTGAAGCTTTCTTT
CASSPDRVRPEAFF
>TRBJ2-3|TRBV6-6|NA|14|TRBD2
TGTGCCAGCAGATTAGCGGGACCCACAGATACGCAGTATTTT
CASRLAGPTDTQYF
>TRBJ2-3|TRBV2|NA|14|NA
TGTGCCAGCACCCGAGGTTTAGTCACAGATACGCAGTATTTT
CASTRGLVTDTQYF
>TRBJ2-7|TRBV28|NA|15|TRBD1
TGTGCCAGCAGAACCACAGGGGGCGCAGGCTACGAGCAGTACTTC
CASRTTGGAGYEQYF
>TRBJ1-1|TRBV18|few|15|NA
TGTGCCAGCTCACCAGCGGGGATGGGGAACACTGAAGCTTTCTTT
CASSPAGMGNTEAFF
>TRBJ1-5|TRBV13|NA|17|TRBD1
TGTGCCAGCAGCCAGGGGGGAGACGCTTATAGCAATCAGCCCCAGCATTTT
CASSQGGDAYSNQPQHF
>TRBJ2-1|TRBV29-1|few|14|NA
TGCAGCGTTGGATCAGGGGGGTTTGTCAATGAGCAGTTCTTC
CSVGSGGFVNEQFF
>TRBJ2-2|TRBV4-3|NA|14|NA
TGCGCCAGCAGCCAAGGGATAGCGGCCGGGGAGCTGTTTTTT
CASSQGIAAGELFF
>TRBJ2-1|TRBV4-2|NA|13|NA
TGTGCCAGCAGCCTGCCTGGCGACAATGAGCAGTTCTTC
CASSLPGDNEQFF
>TRBJ2-5|TRBV9|NA|14|NA
TGTGCCAGCAGCGTATCCCTGGGGGGAGAGACCCAGTACTTC
CASSVSLGGETQYF
>TRBJ2-5|TRBV5-4|NA|18|TRBD2
TGTGCCAGCAGCCCCATGATAGCGGGAGGCATCCAGGCAAAAACCCAGTACTTC
CASSPMIAGGIQAKTQYF
>TRBJ2-3|TRBV7-9|NA|19|TRBD2
TGTGCCAGCAGCCAGACCGGGACTAGCGGGAGTTCCCGCACAGATACGCAGTATTTT
CASSQTGTSGSSRTDTQYF
>TRBJ2-3|TRBV28|NA|16|TRBD1
TGTGCCAGCAGTTTCCCCGCGGGACAGGGGACAGATACGCAGTATTTT
CASSFPAGQGTDTQYF
>TRBJ2-3|TRBV4-1|few|16|TRBD2
TGCGCCAGCAGCCAGGGACTAGCGGGAGAGCTGTCCACGCAGTATTTT
CASSQGLAGELSTQYF
>TRBJ2-5|TRBV7-9|few|15|NA
TGTGCCAGCAGCCCCCGGGCGGGCGGAGTTGAGACCCAGTACTTC
CASSPRAGGVETQYF
>TRBJ2-1|TRBV23-1|few|17|TRBD1
TGCGCCAGCAGCCAAAAAGAAGACAGGGGGCGGTACAATGAGCAGTTCTTC
CASSQKEDRGRYNEQFF
>TRBJ2-3|TRBV7-2|few|19|TRBD2
TGTGCCAGCAGCCTCCCCCGGACTAGCGGGATCTCTAGCACAGATACGCAGTATTTT
CASSLPRTSGISSTDTQYF
>TRBJ1-5|TRBV2|NA|12|NA
TGTGCCAGCAGTGAAGCTGGTCAGCCCCAGCATTTT
CASSEAGQPQHF
>TRBJ2-3|TRBV2|NA|14|NA
TGTGCCAGCAGGATTTACCTTGGCACAGATACGCAGTATTTT
CASRIYLGTDTQYF
>TRBJ2-1|TRBV6-5|few|14|TRBD1
TGTGCCAGCAGAGGACAGGGGGCTCGTAATGAGCAGTTCTTC
CASRGQGARNEQFF
>TRBJ2-2|TRBV5-6|NA|15|NA
TGTGCCAGCAGCTTGGGACAGGTGAACACCGGGGAGCTGTTTTTT
CASSLGQVNTGELFF
>TRBJ2-5|TRBV7-9|few|11|NA
TGTGCCAGCAGCTTAACCGGGACCCAGTACTTC
CASSLTGTQYF
>TRBJ1-1|TRBV7-9|NA|17|TRBD1
TGTGCCAGCAGCCACCCACGAGGTACAGGGGCGAGCACTGAAGCTTTCTTT
CASSHPRGTGASTEAFF
>TRBJ2-7|TRBV5-1|NA|15|TRBD2
TGCGCCAGCAGCTTGGGACTAGCGGGGGGCTACGAGCAGTACTTC
CASSLGLAGGYEQYF
>TRBJ1-6|TRBV30|NA|15|TRBD1
TGTGCCTGGAGAAAACCGGGACAGGGGGTTTCACCCCTCCACTTT
CAWRKPGQGVSPLHF
>TRBJ2-7|TRBV7-2|NA|15|TRBD1
TGTGCCAGCAGCCCAACAGGGGGTAGCTCCTACGAGCAGTACTTC
CASSPTGGSSYEQYF
>TRBJ2-1|TRBV11-1|NA|18|NA
TGTGCCAGCAGCCGCAATTACGCTAGCGCGTACTCCTACAATGAGCAGTTCTTC
CASSRNYASAYSYNEQFF
>TRBJ2-5|TRBV7-8|few|15|NA
TGTGCCAGCAGCTTAGAGACAGCGAAACAAGAGACCCAGTACTTC
CASSLETAKQETQYF
>TRBJ1-2|TRBV19|NA|15|NA
TGTGCCAGTAGTTCAATGCAGGTACCTCACTATGGCTACACCTTC
CASSSMQVPHYGYTF